The T cell receptor beta chain under discussion was sequenced for a study of T cells in localized non-small cell lung cancer. Here immunoSEQ multiplex PCR was the method, and the copy in TCRdb shows in-frame clones only, minus some. The table has tens of thousands of clones, approximately 84% seen once. The germline V gene has CDR1 LNHDA and CDR2 SQIVND (reference sequence). V was pared by 0 bases and J by 3 bases, with 15 bases between. The CDR3 loop spans 16 amino acids. The chain links TRBV19 to TRBJ2-7; no definite D call. The sample was peripheral blood, taken before any cancer treatment. This TCR was recovered from a man aged 35 to 69 with stage I lung adenocarcinoma. The CDR3 nucleotides are TGTGCCAGTAGTATAGACGCTGACCGGCCCAACTACGAGCAGTACTTC. As protein: CASSIDADRPNYEQYF.